This T cell receptor beta chain was profiled in a study of CD8 T cells in Susac syndrome (dated by TCRdb to the late 2010s). About the study as a whole: Among the sequenced Susac syndrome patients, six had clinically active disease and roughly eight were in clinical remission. At blood withdrawal, Susac syndrome patients were either therapy-naive, taking corticosteroids (in some cases with IVIg as well), or taking IVIg alone. The study used repertoire sequencing to test whether antigen drove CD8+ T cell activation and differentiation in Susac syndrome.

Points on this clonotype: This clone's antigen is unknown. The record has no base qualities; no much larger clone is one base away.

Reading from cysteine to phenylalanine, the CDR3 counts 14 amino acids. Only the CDR3 region is kept as DNA, spanning 42 bases read in frame from base 1. CDR1 DFQATT and CDR2 SNEGSKA were looked up in the germline V gene (reference sequence). V loses 0 bases of germline sequence and J loses 3 bases, and the interval between the two ends is 8 bases. RNA was extracted using the RNeasy kit, and roughly 0.45 to 1 ug of the RNA was reverse transcribed with random hexamers. The immunoSEQ multiplex PCR assay, which covers 54 Vbeta and 13 Jbeta segments, was used to amplify TCR beta CDR3 regions. Bias from PCR amplification was corrected by using a synthetic template baseline for primer optimization and for computational correction. The original methods were these. Reads were assigned to V, D and J genes according to IMGT and analyzed in immunoSEQ Analyzer, with only productive sequences retained. Clonality was computed as one minus Shannon entropy normalized by log2 of the number of productive unique sequences. Public and private clones were assessed among the 100 most prevalent clones of each patient and control. Clones were defined as Susac-specific if absent from the healthy and MS cohorts, from over a thousand published viral clones and from other ImmuneACCESS disease sequences. TCRdb reran the public reads through fastp at Q25 and MiXCR, keeping productive beta chains. A single entry per CDR3 protein holds the most common genes and DNA from its merged rows. These V and J calls rely on TCRdb rather than the paper's analysis. The sample data list around 170,000 distinct CDR3 sequences, and almost 96% of these were observed just once. The top ten clonotypes cover 0.098% of the sample.

Paper-wide results and their limitations: The TCR sequencing and HLA analysis was acknowledged to have included a relatively small number of individuals. In the CD4+ T cell repertoire of Susac syndrome patients, clonal expansion was not detected.

Peripheral blood CD8+ and CD4+ T cells from healthy donors, Susac syndrome patients and multiple sclerosis patients were profiled using high-throughput TCR beta sequencing. The Susac syndrome patients fulfilled recently defined diagnostic criteria for definite or probable disease. Bulk CD8+ and CD4+ T cells were purified by magnetic negative isolation, whereas CD8+ TEMRA cells were enriched by FACS. Blood was collected in EDTA tubes and processed within 24 hours, with PBMCs isolated through density gradient centrifugation. PBMCs destined for TCR sequencing were cryopreserved in liquid nitrogen and later thawed in a 37 °C water bath. The sorted or isolated CD4+, CD8+ and CD8+ TEMRA cells reached a purity of at least 90%.

Sequencing was performed on CD4+ T cells from PBMCs. This receptor was obtained from a human donor with Susac syndrome. In this chain, TRBV20-1 is recombined with TRBJ2-2; the D gene cannot be resolved reliably. The DNA sequence is as follows: TGCAGTGCTAGAGATCCCTTTTACACCGGGGAGCTGTTTTTT. This gives the protein CSARDPFYTGELFF.